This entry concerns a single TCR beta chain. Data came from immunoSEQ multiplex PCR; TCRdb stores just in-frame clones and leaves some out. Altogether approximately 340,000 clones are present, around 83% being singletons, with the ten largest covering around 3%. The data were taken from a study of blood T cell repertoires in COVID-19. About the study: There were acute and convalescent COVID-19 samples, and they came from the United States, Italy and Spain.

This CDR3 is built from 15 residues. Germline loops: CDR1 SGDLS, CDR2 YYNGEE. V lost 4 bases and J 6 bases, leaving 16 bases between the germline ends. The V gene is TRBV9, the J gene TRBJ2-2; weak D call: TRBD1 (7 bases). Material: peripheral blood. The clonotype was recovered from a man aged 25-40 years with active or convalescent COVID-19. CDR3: CASSQPGGWPGELFF. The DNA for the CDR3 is TGTGCCAGCAGCCAACCAGGGGGGTGGCCCGGGGAGCTGTTTTTT. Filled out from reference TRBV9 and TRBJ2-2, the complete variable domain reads DSGVTQTPKHLITATGQRVTLRCSPRSGDLSVYWYQQSLDQGLQFLIQYYNGEERAKGNILERFSAQQFPDLHSELNLSSLELGDSALYFCASSQPGGWPGELFFGEGSRLTVL.